The source of this T cell receptor beta chain is a study of blood T cell repertoires in COVID-19. As for the study in general: PBMCs, B-cell-depleted T cells, or T cells were the source of the cDNA or gDNA that made up the material.

Data came from immunoSEQ multiplex PCR; TCRdb stores just in-frame clones and leaves some out. The sample yields 250,000 to 300,000 clones, roughly 90% seen once. Those enrolled, adults aged about 18 to 89 years, came from roughly 22 US areas. The V segment lost 5 bases and the J segment 1 base; nucleotides outside the gene matches: 19. Germline V CDR1 and CDR2: KGHSH, LQKENI. The CDR3 spans 19 residues. This sequence originates from a woman in her thirties or forties with acute COVID-19. Sequencing was performed on PBMCs or T cells enriched from blood (not recorded which). The J gene is TRBJ1-1, the V gene TRBV18; 7 nucleotides agree with TRBD1. The CDR3 DNA is TGTGCCAGCTCAGATTCTCAGGGGGGCTGGTTGAACCAGAACACTGAAGCTTTCTTT. It yields the protein CASSDSQGGWLNQNTEAFF.